The clone carrying this T cell receptor beta chain turned up a few times. The target antigen is unknown. Sequenced material consisted of expressed TCRB transcripts (all of the isolated RNA was reverse transcribed). Samples of naive, central memory and regulatory T cells yielded a mean of about 3.6 million reads. The method was immunoSEQ multiplex PCR; TCRdb's version includes in-frame clones alone and lacks a portion of them. The sample has 900,000 or so clones, about a sixth seen once. The CDR3 has 15 residues. Per germline, CDR1 LGHNA and CDR2 YSLEER. Trimming shortened V by 4 bases and J by 0 bases, and 10 bases separated the two germline ends. The entry originates in a study of beta chain features in type 1 diabetes. Study results and limitations: A PCR bias possibly favoring shorter templates would apply equally to patients and controls. Naive, central memory and Treg TCRB repertoires seemed to resemble each other more closely in patients than they did in healthy donors.

This TCR came from a woman under 30 in good health. The specimen was naive CD4+ T cells from blood. V usage is TRBV4-3 and J usage is TRBJ2-1; D not certain. CDR3: CASSRGVNSYNEQFF. CDR3 nucleotides: TGCGCCAGCAGCCGAGGAGTAAACTCCTACAATGAGCAGTTCTTC.